Presented here are 18 T cell receptor beta chains from one specimen sequenced in a study of control samples from healthy donors and cancer patients. The repertoire was sequenced with immunoSEQ multiplex PCR; TCRdb's copy has only in-frame clones and lacks some. The profile shows some 20,000 clones, 88% of them singletons. The sequenced material came from PBMCs. The source is a woman in her fifties or sixties with head and neck cancer.

The chain recombines TRBV5-1 with TRBJ2-7, with D perhaps matching TRBD1 or TRBD2 (5 bases each). V was clipped by 5 bases and J by 4 bases, with 22 bases between them. The CDR3 has 16 residues. Per germline, CDR1 SGHRS and CDR2 YFSETQ. The CDR3 DNA follows: TGCGCCAGCAGTCGGGACCCACCCGCCACCCTATACGAGCAGTACTTC. Protein: CASSRDPPATLYEQYF.

This rearrangement joins TRBV14 to TRBJ1-5; tentatively, D is TRBD1 (5 bases). Germline V gives CDR1 SGHDN, CDR2 FVKESK. This CDR3 comprises 19 residues. The ends were cut back, 1 base at V and 0 bases at J, with 19 bases in the middle. The CDR3 nucleotides are TGTGCCAGCAGCCAAGGAGTCAGGACACCTAACTATAGCAATCAGCCCCAGCATTTT. Its protein is CASSQGVRTPNYSNQPQHF. Full variable domain (rest looked up from reference TRBV14 and TRBJ1-5): EAGVTQFPSHSVIEKGQTVTLRCDPISGHDNLYWYRRVMGKEIKFLLHFVKESKQDESGMPNNRFLAERTGGTYSTLKVQPAELEDSGVYFCASSQGVRTPNYSNQPQHFGDGTRLSIL.

The chain joins TRBV19 to TRBJ2-1; 10 bases line up with TRBD1. CDR3 length equals 20 residues. Looked up from germline, CDR1 is LNHDA and CDR2 is SQIVND (reference sequence). After removal of 5 bases from V and 4 bases from J, the junction contained 20 bases not matched to a gene. This chain's CDR3 is CASSLFRQGAPKGGYNEQFF. DNA for the CDR3: TGTGCCAGTAGTCTATTTCGACAGGGGGCCCCGAAGGGGGGGTACAATGAGCAGTTCTTC.

This sequence joins TRBV25-1 and TRBJ1-1; D not resolved. The CDR3 runs 13 residues. V was shortened by 4 bases and J by 0 bases, with 6 bases between the two germline ends. Germline CDR1 MGHDK, CDR2 SYGVNS. The CDR3: CASSGAVNTEAFF. Written as DNA, the CDR3 is TGTGCCAGCAGTGGGGCAGTGAACACTGAAGCTTTCTTT.

The chain uses TRBV7-9 and TRBJ2-3; 7 bases fit TRBD2. V lost 4 bases to trimming and J lost 1 base; unmatched junction nucleotides: 5. Germline-derived CDR1 and CDR2 are SEHNR and FQNEAQ (reference sequence). The length of the CDR3 is 15 residues. The CDR3 here is CASSSGGTGTDTQYF. CDR3 bases: TGTGCCAGCAGCTCGGGGGGTACGGGCACAGATACGCAGTATTTT.

This sequence joins TRBV2 and TRBJ1-5, with D perhaps matching TRBD1 (5 bases). Germline CDR1 is SNHLY and CDR2 is FYNNEI. Trimming removed 4 bases at V and 0 bases at J, with 7 bases between. This CDR3 contains 14 residues. CDR3 amino acids: CASSGQFSNQPQHF. For the CDR3, the DNA is TGTGCCAGCAGTGGACAGTTTAGCAATCAGCCCCAGCATTTT.

V is TRBV13 and J is TRBJ2-7; 9 bases match TRBD2. Germline V gene lookup returns CDR1 PRHDT and CDR2 FYEKMQ (reference sequence). This CDR3 has 16 residues. The J segment lost 0 bases and the V segment lost 5 bases, leaving 8 bases of the junction unmatched. The CDR3 bases are TGTGCCAGCAGCCAAGGACTAGCGTTGAGCTCCTACGAGCAGTACTTC. This gives the protein CASSQGLALSSYEQYF.

This chain connects TRBV3-1 (or the pseudogene TRBV3-2) to TRBJ1-1, with D perhaps TRBD1 (6 bases). CDR3 length: 16 amino acids. Germline CDR1 LGHDT, CDR2 YNNKEL (reference sequence). V was pared by 4 bases and J by 0 bases, with 15 bases between. CDR3 coding DNA: TGTGCCAGCAGCCCAACCGAGACAGGTCTGAACACTGAAGCTTTCTTT. As protein: CASSPTETGLNTEAFF.

The rearrangement links TRBV5-5 to TRBJ2-7, with 9 bases identical to TRBD2. The junction had 10 bases not matched to a gene; V was cut back by 2 bases and J by 7 bases. Germline values: CDR1 SGHKS, CDR2 YYEKEE (reference sequence). This CDR3 is built from 15 residues. CDR3 DNA: TGTGCCAGCAGCTTCCGACTAGCGGAGAAGATGGAGCAGTACTTC. Translation: CASSFRLAEKMEQYF.

The J gene is TRBJ2-1, the V gene TRBV20-1, with D tentatively TRBD2 (5 bases). V lost 3 bases, J lost 4 bases, and 13 bases lay in between. The germline V gene encodes CDR1 DFQATT and CDR2 SNEGSKA (reference sequence). This CDR3 comprises 14 residues. The CDR3 DNA reads TGCAGTGCTAGTGCCGGGGTCCCATACAATGAGCAGTTCTTC. It yields the protein CSASAGVPYNEQFF.

This sequence joins TRBV5-6 and TRBJ1-1; a possible D gene is TRBD1 (5 bases). The germline V gene encodes CDR1 SGHDT and CDR2 YYEEEE. The CDR3 has 13 amino acids. Between the trimmed V and J ends, which lost 3 bases and 1 base, there was a span of 7 bases. CDR3 sequence (DNA): TGTGCCAGCAGCTGGGACTCGAACACTGAAGCTTTCTTT. The encoded protein is CASSWDSNTEAFF.

The J gene is TRBJ2-5, the V gene TRBV6-2 or TRBV6-3; TRBD2 matches at 7 bases. The CDR3 extends over 13 amino acids. With V trimmed by 5 bases and J by 6 bases, 6 bases remained unmatched. Germline V lookup: CDR1 MNHEY, CDR2 SVGEGT. This chain's CDR3 is CASSKAGLQTQYF. The CDR3 nucleotides are TGTGCCAGCAGTAAAGCGGGACTACAGACCCAGTACTTC.

The chain joins TRBV6-5 to TRBJ1-5; D gene uncertain. V lost 4 bases and J lost 4, with 2 bases in between. The CDR3 totals 11 residues. Germline V gene sequence: CDR1 MNHEY, CDR2 SVGAGI. DNA for the CDR3: TGTGCCAGCAGTTCGAATCAGCCCCAGCATTTT. Protein sequence: CASSSNQPQHF.

The J gene is TRBJ2-1, the V gene TRBV9; 13 nucleotides align to TRBD2. V was clipped by 0 bases and J by 7 bases; unmatched bases: 4. CDR1 and CDR2 (germline): SGDLS, YYNGEE. This CDR3 has 16 amino acids. The CDR3 sequence: CASSVGGLAGENEQFF. In DNA form, the CDR3 reads TGTGCCAGCAGCGTAGGAGGACTAGCGGGAGAAAATGAGCAGTTCTTC.

The chain is built from TRBV7-9 and TRBJ2-1, with 9 bases identical to TRBD2. The germline V gene encodes CDR1 SEHNR and CDR2 FQNEAQ (reference sequence). V lost 5 bases and J lost 10; bases outside the gene matches: 15. CDR3 length: 16 amino acids. The CDR3 is CASSPLDSGRVGEQFF. CDR3 in DNA: TGTGCCAGCAGCCCTCTCGATAGCGGGAGAGTTGGGGAGCAGTTCTTC.

The V and J genes are TRBV28 and TRBJ2-7; the D gene is possibly TRBD1 (5 bases). In germline, CDR1 is MDHEN, CDR2 SYDVKM. Trimming removed 5 bases at V and 5 bases at J, with 16 bases between. The CDR3 sequence is 14 residues long. In nucleotides, the CDR3 is TGTGCCAGCAGTAGGCTTGGGATGGGGCACGAGCAGTACTTC. Translation gives CASSRLGMGHEQYF.

This chain uses TRBV5-6 with TRBJ1-1, with TRBD1 matching over 7 bases. CDR3 length: 14 amino acids. V shed 6 bases, J shed 2 bases, and the junction held 7 bases outside the gene matches. The germline gives CDR1 SGHDT, CDR2 YYEEEE. In DNA form, the CDR3 reads TGTGCCAGCAACTACAGGGGATTAAACACTGAAGCTTTCTTT. Translation: CASNYRGLNTEAFF.

This clone was counted a few times. The rearrangement joins TRBV3-1 (or the pseudogene TRBV3-2) to TRBJ1-5; D uncertain. With 4 bases removed from V and 2 bases from J, the gap between germline ends came to 9 bases. The germline V gene encodes CDR1 LGHDT and CDR2 YNNKEL (reference sequence). This CDR3 has 14 amino acids. The CDR3 sequence is CASSPTWGNQPQHF. CDR3 coding DNA: TGTGCCAGCAGCCCCACCTGGGGCAATCAGCCCCAGCATTTT.